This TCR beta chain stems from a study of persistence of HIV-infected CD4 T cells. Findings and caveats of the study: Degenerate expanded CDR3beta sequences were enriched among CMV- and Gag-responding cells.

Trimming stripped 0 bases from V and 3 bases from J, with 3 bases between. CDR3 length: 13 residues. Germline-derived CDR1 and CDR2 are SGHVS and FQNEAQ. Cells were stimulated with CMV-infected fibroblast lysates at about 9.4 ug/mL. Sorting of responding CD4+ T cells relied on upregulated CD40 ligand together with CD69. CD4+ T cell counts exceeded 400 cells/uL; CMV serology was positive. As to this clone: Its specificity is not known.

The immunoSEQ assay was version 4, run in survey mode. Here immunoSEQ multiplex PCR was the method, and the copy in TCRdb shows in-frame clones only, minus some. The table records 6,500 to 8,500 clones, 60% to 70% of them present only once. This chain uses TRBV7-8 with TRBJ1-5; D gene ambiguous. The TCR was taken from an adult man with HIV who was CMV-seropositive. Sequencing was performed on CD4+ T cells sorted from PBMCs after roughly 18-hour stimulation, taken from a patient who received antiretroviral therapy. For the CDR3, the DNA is TGTGCCAGCAGCTTAGCGAACAATCAGCCCCAGCATTTT. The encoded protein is CASSLANNQPQHF.